This TCR beta chain comes out of a study of blood T cell repertoires in COVID-19. At the level of the study: T cells, B-cell-depleted T cells, or PBMCs provided the cDNA or gDNA that served as material.

Measured with immunoSEQ multiplex PCR; TCRdb has only the in-frame clones, and not every one. The sample includes 380,000 or so clones, 80% to 90% of them seen just once. Enrolled through a virtual design, the participants were between roughly 18 and 95 years of age and came from 24 US areas. Recovery among Cohort 3 donors was established by two negative PCRs, clearance, or symptom resolution. Germline V CDR1 and CDR2: SGHRS, YFSETQ. The CDR3 runs 16 residues. Between the trimmed V and J ends, which lost 4 bases and 5 bases, there was a span of 21 bases. The sequence derives from a man younger than 45 who had recovered from COVID-19. J is TRBJ2-5 and V is TRBV5-1; D possibly corresponds to TRBD1 (6 bases). Sequenced: PBMCs or T cells enriched from blood (not recorded which). In nucleotides, the CDR3 is TGCGCCAGCAGCCCCCCACAGGGTGTTTCTCTGGAGACCCAGTACTTC. Its translation is CASSPPQGVSLETQYF. Complete variable domain (other parts from reference TRBV5-1 and TRBJ2-5): KAGVTQTPRYLIKTRGQQVTLSCSPISGHRSVSWYQQTPGQGLQFLFEYFSETQRNKGNFPGRFSGRQFSNSRSEMNVSTLELGDSALYLCASSPPQGVSLETQYFGPGTRLLVL.